The sequence of this TCR beta chain was determined in a study of cytomegalovirus exposure and HLA in healthy donors. Donors were drawn from the approximately 120-subject validation cohort, separate from the approximately 620-subject first cohort. Produced via immunoSEQ multiplex PCR; TCRdb's table is partial and in-frame only. The data contain under 140,000 clones, around 89% of them seen just once; the ten biggest clones take up over 1.3%. The ends were cut back, 4 bases at V and 4 bases at J, with 8 bases in the middle. CDR1 is LNHDA and CDR2 is SQIVND in the germline V gene (reference sequence). The CDR3 spans 13 residues.

This sequence was found in a woman in her twenties or thirties in good health and CMV-seropositive. V gene TRBV19 combines with J gene TRBJ2-1; D ambiguous. The specimen sequenced was PBMCs. CDR3 in amino acids: CASSKTPYNEQFF. The CDR3 coding sequence is TGTGCCAGTAGTAAAACACCGTACAATGAGCAGTTCTTC.